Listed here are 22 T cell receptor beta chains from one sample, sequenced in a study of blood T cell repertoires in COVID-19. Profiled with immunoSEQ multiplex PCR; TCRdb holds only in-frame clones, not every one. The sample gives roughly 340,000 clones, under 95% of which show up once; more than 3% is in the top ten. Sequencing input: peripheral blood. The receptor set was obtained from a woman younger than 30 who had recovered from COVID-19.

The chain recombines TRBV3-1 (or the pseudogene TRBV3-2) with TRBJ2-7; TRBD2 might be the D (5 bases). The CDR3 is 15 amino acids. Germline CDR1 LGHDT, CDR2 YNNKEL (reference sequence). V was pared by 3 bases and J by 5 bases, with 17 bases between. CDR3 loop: CASSHPPGEPHEQYV. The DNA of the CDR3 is TGTGCCAGCAGCCACCCCCCCGGGGAGCCCCACGAGCAGTACGTC.

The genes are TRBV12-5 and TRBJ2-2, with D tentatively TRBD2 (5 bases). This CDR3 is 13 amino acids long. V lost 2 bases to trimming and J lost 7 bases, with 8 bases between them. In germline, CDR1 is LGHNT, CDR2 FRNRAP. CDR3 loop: CASGLSGIGELFF. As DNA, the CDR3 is TGTGCTAGTGGTTTGTCGGGGATCGGGGAGCTGTTTTTT.

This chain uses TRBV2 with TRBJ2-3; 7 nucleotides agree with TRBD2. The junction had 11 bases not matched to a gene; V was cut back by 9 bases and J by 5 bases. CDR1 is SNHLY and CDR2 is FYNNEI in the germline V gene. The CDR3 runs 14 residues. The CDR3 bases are TGTGCCAGTACCCCGAGACTAGCTGGAGATACGCAGTATTTT. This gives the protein CASTPRLAGDTQYF.

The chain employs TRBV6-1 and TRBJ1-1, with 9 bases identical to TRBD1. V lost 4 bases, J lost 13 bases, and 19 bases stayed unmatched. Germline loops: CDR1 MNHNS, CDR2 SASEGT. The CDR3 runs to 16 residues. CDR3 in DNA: TGTGCCAGCAGTGTTCGGGGAGGGACAGGGACGGGGAATTTTTTCTTT. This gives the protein CASSVRGGTGTGNFFF.

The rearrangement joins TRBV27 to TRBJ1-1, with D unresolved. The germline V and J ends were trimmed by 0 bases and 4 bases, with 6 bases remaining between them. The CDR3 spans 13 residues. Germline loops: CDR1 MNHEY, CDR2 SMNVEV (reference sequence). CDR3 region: CASSLSTGTEAFF. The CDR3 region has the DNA TGTGCCAGCAGTTTATCTACGGGCACTGAAGCTTTCTTT.

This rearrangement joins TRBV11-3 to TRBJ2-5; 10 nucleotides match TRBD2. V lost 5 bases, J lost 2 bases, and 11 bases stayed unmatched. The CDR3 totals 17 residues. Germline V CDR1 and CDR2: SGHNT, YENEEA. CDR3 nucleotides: TGTGCCAGCAGCCCGAGCGGGAGGGCCGATATGCAAGAGACCCAGTACTTC. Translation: CASSPSGRADMQETQYF.

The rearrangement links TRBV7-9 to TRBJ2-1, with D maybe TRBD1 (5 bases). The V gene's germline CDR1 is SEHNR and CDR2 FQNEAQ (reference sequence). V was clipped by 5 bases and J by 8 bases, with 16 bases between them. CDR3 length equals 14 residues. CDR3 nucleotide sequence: TGTGCCAGCAGCCGTAGTGCAGGGCTAGATGAGCAGTTCTTC. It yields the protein CASSRSAGLDEQFF. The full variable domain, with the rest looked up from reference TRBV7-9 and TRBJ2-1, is DTGVSQNPRHKITKRGQNVTFRCDPISEHNRLYWYRQTLGQGPEFLTYFQNEAQLEKSRLLSDRFSAERPKGSFSTLEIQRTEQGDSAMYLCASSRSAGLDEQFFGPGTRLTVL.

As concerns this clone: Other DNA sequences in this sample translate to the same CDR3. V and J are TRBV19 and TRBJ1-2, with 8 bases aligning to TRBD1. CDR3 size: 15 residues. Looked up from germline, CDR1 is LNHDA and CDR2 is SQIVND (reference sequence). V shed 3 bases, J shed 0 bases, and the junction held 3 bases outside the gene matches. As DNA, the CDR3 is TGTGCCAGTAGTATTGGGACAGGAGCTAACTATGGCTACACCTTC. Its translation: CASSIGTGANYGYTF.

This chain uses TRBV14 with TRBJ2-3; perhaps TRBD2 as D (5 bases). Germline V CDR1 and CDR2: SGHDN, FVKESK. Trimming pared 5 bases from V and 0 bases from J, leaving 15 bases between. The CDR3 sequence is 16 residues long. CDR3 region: CASSSRTGRSTDTQYF. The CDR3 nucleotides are TGTGCCAGCAGCTCTCGGACGGGGAGAAGCACAGATACGCAGTATTTT.

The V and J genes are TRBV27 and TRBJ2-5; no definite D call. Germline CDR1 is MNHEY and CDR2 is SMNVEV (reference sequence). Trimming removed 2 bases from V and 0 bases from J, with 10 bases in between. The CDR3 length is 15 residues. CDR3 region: CASSLRGRNQETQYF. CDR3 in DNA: TGTGCCAGCAGTTTAAGAGGCCGAAACCAAGAGACCCAGTACTTC.

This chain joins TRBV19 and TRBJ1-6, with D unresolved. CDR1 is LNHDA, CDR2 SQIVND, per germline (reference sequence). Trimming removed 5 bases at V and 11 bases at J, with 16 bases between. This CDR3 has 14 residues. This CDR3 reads CASSGGSATTPLHF. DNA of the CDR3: TGTGCCAGTAGTGGCGGGTCGGCGACAACACCCCTCCACTTT.

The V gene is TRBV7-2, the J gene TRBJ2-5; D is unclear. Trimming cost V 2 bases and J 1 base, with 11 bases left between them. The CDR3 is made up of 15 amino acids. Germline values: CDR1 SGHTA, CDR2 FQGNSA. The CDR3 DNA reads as TGTGCCAGCAGCTTACAATATGGCACCCAAGAGACCCAGTACTTC. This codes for CASSLQYGTQETQYF. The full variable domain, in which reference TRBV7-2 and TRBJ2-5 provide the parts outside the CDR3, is GAGVSQSPSNKVTEKGKDVELRCDPISGHTALYWYRQSLGQGLEFLIYFQGNSAPDKSGLPSDRFSAERTGGSVSTLTIQRTQQEDSAVYLCASSLQYGTQETQYFGPGTRLLVL.

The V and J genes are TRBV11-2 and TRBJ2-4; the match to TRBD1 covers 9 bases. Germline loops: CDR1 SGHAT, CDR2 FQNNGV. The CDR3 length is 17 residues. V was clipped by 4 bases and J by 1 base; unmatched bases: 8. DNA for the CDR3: TGTGCCAGCAGCTGGGGACAGGGAAAGTGGGCCAAAAACATTCAGTACTTC. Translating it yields CASSWGQGKWAKNIQYF.

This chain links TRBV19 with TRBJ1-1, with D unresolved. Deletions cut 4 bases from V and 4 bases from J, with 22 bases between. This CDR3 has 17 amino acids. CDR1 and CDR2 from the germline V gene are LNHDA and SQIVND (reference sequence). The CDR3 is CASSSAANYVSGTEAFF. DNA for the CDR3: TGTGCCAGTAGTAGCGCAGCAAATTATGTCTCGGGCACTGAAGCTTTCTTT.

CDR3 amino acids: CASSARTGADTQYF. In DNA form, the CDR3 reads TGCGCCAGCAGCGCGAGGACAGGGGCAGATACGCAGTATTTT. The V gene is TRBV5-1, the J gene TRBJ2-3, with 9 bases lining up with TRBD1. The V segment lost 4 bases and the J segment 4 bases; nucleotides outside the gene matches: 4. There are 14 residues in the CDR3. Germline CDR1 is SGHRS and CDR2 is YFSETQ.

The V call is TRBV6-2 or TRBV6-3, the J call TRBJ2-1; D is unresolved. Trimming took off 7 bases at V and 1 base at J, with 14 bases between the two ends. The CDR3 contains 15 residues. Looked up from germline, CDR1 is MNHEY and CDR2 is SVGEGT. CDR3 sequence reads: CASIDSVRSYNEQFF. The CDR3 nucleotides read TGTGCCAGCATTGACTCGGTCCGGTCCTACAATGAGCAGTTCTTC.

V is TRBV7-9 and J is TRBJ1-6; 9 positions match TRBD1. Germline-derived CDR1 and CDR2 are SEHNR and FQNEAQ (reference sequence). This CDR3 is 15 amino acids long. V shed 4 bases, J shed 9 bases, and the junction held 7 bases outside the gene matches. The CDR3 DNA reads TGTGCCAGCAGCTCACCGGGACAGGGAGGTTCACCCCTCCACTTT. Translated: CASSSPGQGGSPLHF.

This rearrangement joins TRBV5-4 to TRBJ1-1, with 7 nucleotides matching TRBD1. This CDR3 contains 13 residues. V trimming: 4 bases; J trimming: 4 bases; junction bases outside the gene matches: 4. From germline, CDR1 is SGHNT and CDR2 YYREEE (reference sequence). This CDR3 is CASSNGQVTEAFF. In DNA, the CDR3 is TGTGCCAGCAGCAATGGACAGGTCACTGAAGCTTTCTTT.

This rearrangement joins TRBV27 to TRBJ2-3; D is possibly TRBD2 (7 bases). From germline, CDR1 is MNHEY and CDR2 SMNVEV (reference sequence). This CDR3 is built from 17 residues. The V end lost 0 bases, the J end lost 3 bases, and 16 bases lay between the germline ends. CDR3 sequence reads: CASSLSGGGGPTDTQYF. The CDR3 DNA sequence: TGTGCCAGCAGTTTATCGGGAGGGGGAGGGCCTACAGATACGCAGTATTTT.

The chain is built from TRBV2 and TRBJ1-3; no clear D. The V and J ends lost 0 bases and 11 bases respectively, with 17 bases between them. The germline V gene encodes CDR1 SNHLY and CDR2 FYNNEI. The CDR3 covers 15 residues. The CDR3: CASSEALRGFDPIYF. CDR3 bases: TGTGCCAGCAGTGAAGCGTTACGCGGCTTTGATCCCATATATTTT.

Here the CDR3 reads CASSLYRGNNQPQHF. The CDR3 bases are TGTGCCAGCAGCCTCTACAGGGGAAACAATCAGCCCCAGCATTTT. V is TRBV6-2 or TRBV6-3 and J is TRBJ1-5, with TRBD1 matching 7 bases. This CDR3 has 15 residues. From germline, CDR1 is MNHEY and CDR2 SVGEGT. V was pared by 6 bases and J by 3 bases, with 8 bases of the junction left unmatched.

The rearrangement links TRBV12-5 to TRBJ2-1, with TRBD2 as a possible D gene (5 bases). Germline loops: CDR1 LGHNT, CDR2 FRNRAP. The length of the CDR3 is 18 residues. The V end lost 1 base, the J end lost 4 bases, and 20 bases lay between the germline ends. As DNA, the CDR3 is TGTGCTAGTGGTTTGGCCCTATTGGGTGGAGGTGGGTACAATGAGCAGTTCTTC. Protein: CASGLALLGGGGYNEQFF. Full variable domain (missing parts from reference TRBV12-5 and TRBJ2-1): DARVTQTPRHKVTEMGQEVTMRCQPILGHNTVFWYRQTMMQGLELLAYFRNRAPLDDSGMPKDRFSAEMPDATLATLKIQPSEPRDSAVYFCASGLALLGGGGYNEQFFGPGTRLTVL.